What follows are 12 T cell receptor beta chains derived from one specimen sequenced in a study of tumor-infiltrating lymphocytes in primary liver carcinoma. It was unsorted whole blood that yielded blood RNA, and germline DNA was also extracted. The input was approximately 500 ng total RNA; TCR beta cDNA was made from it with a constant-region primer. It was through three nested multiplex PCR rounds of slightly modified ARM-PCR that TCR beta libraries arose. In the first two PCR rounds, TRBV1-TRBV30 forward primers were paired with a C-beta reverse primer, and each round lasted around 10 cycles. TCRdb independently ran MiXCR on the multiplex PCR reads; one entry per CDR3 protein. The sample records roughly 330,000 distinct CDR3 sequences, about 61% being singletons. The specimen sequenced was peripheral blood. The receptors derive from a middle-aged man with primary liver carcinoma and hepatitis B virus infection.

The table lists this clonotype with many counts. The V call is TRBV11-2, the J call TRBJ2-2, with TRBD1 as a possible D gene (6 bases). Per germline, CDR1 SGHAT and CDR2 FQNNGV. The V and J ends lost 4 bases and 7 bases respectively, with 13 bases between them. This CDR3 has 14 amino acids. The CDR3 sequence: CASSSQGQIGELFF. CDR3 nucleotides: TGTGCCAGCAGCTCTCAGGGACAAATCGGGGAGCTGTTTTTT.

The sample holds many counts of this clonotype. This chain uses TRBV13 with TRBJ1-2, with D uncertain. The germline V and J ends were trimmed by 5 bases and 7 bases, with 11 bases remaining between them. Per germline, CDR1 PRHDT and CDR2 FYEKMQ (reference sequence). The CDR3 consists of 12 residues. The CDR3 here is CASSPRGVGYTF. The CDR3 DNA reads as TGTGCCAGCAGCCCCCGCGGAGTTGGCTACACCTTC. Filled out from reference TRBV13 and TRBJ1-2, the complete variable domain reads AAGVIQSPRHLIKEKRETATLKCYPIPRHDTVYWYQQGPGQDPQFLISFYEKMQSDKGSIPDRFSAQQFSDYHSELNMSSLELGDSALYFCASSPRGVGYTFGSGTRLTVV.

The rearrangement uses TRBV6-6 and TRBJ2-7, with TRBD1 as a possible D gene (5 bases). CDR1 and CDR2 (germline): MNHNY, SVGAGI (reference sequence). This CDR3 spans 17 amino acids. V lost 4 bases to trimming and J lost 2 bases, with 21 bases between them. In DNA, the CDR3 is TGTGCCAGCAGTTTCACCGGCACAAGGGGTACTACCTACGAGCAGTACTTC. It specifies CASSFTGTRGTTYEQYF.

Of note for this clonotype: This may be a read error: a much more frequent sequence differs by one nucleotide. The V call is TRBV12-3 or TRBV12-4, the J call TRBJ2-5, with D possibly being TRBD2 (6 bases). This CDR3 comprises 14 residues. Trimming removed 6 bases from V and 4 bases from J, with 15 bases in between. The CDR3 here is CASRLGEGGETQYF. In DNA, the CDR3 is TGTGCCAGCAGACTAGGAGAGGGAGGAGAGACCCAGTACTTC.

This clonotype was seen just once. A single base separates this from a much larger clone, so it may be a read error. This chain connects TRBV4-3 to TRBJ2-7, with 11 bases that match TRBD1. The CDR3 covers 15 residues. From germline, CDR1 is LGHNA and CDR2 YSLEER. With V trimmed by 7 bases and J by 3 bases, 8 bases remained unmatched. In DNA, the CDR3 is TGCGCCAGCAACCATGCCGGGACAGGGGGCTACGAGCAGTACTTC. It is translated as CASNHAGTGGYEQYF.

The chain has TRBV6-5 and TRBJ2-3; 11 positions match TRBD2. CDR1 and CDR2 from the germline V gene are MNHEY and SVGAGI. Losses at the gene ends were 6 bases for V and 4 bases for J; bases not matched to a gene: 3. The length of the CDR3 is 14 residues. The DNA of the CDR3 is TGTGCCAGCAGCCCGGGACTAGCGGCAGATACGCAGTATTTT. This translates into CASSPGLAADTQYF.

Worth noting for this clonotype: Compared with germline, one end of the junction differs, possibly owing to a read error. The genes are TRBV11-3 and TRBJ2-2, with 9 bases identical to TRBD2. Germline loops: CDR1 SGHNT, CDR2 YENEEA. The CDR3 has 14 residues. The CDR3 here is CVSSLRLAAWELFF. Written as DNA, the CDR3 is TGTGTCAGCAGCTTACGACTAGCGGCCTGGGAGCTGTTTTTT.

This chain connects TRBV11-2 to TRBJ2-3; tentatively, D is TRBD2 (6 bases). The CDR3 loop spans 14 amino acids. The V end was cut by 1 base, the J end by 5 bases, with 10 bases between. The germline V gene has CDR1 SGHAT and CDR2 FQNNGV. The CDR3 loop reads CASSLGLEKDTQYF. CDR3 in DNA: TGTGCCAGCAGCTTAGGACTAGAAAAAGATACGCAGTATTTT.

In this sample, this clonotype turned up a few times. The chain links TRBV12-3 or TRBV12-4 to TRBJ2-5; 8 bases are a match to TRBD1. The CDR3 totals 16 residues. V lost 5 bases, J lost 2 bases, and 10 bases stayed unmatched. CDR3 residues: CASSIWGQAPQETQYF. CDR3 bases: TGTGCCAGCAGTATATGGGGACAGGCGCCTCAAGAGACCCAGTACTTC.

V usage is TRBV25-1 and J usage is TRBJ2-2; 10 positions match TRBD1. CDR1 and CDR2 from the germline V gene are MGHDK and SYGVNS. The CDR3 loop spans 16 amino acids. Unmatched junction bases numbered 5, after V lost 4 bases and J lost 3 bases. The CDR3 spells CASSARTGGDTGELFF. In DNA form, the CDR3 reads TGTGCCAGCAGTGCCCGGACAGGGGGGGACACCGGGGAGCTGTTTTTT.

This clonotype was counted many times. This chain connects TRBV29-1 to TRBJ2-7; possibly TRBD1 or TRBD2 for D (5 bases each). From germline, CDR1 is SQVTM and CDR2 ANQGSEA. Trimming stripped 7 bases from V and 1 base from J, with 23 bases between. This CDR3 is built from 16 residues. The CDR3, as DNA: TGCAGCGCAAGTGCTCCCTCCAAGGGGAGTTCCTACGAGCAGTACTTC. It codes for CSASAPSKGSSYEQYF.

Points on this clonotype: This sequence may be a read error, since a much larger clone differs from it by one base. CDR3 in amino acids: CASGGRGTYKQYF. The CDR3 coding sequence is TGTGCCAGCGGGGGGCGGGGTACCTACAAGCAGTACTTC. The chain recombines TRBV7-9 with TRBJ2-7; D could derive from TRBD1 or TRBD2 (6 bases each). The V gene's germline CDR1 is SEHNR and CDR2 FQNEAQ (reference sequence). The CDR3 is 13 amino acids. The full variable domain, in which reference TRBV7-9 and TRBJ2-7 provide the parts outside the CDR3, is DTGVSQNPRHKITKRGQNVTFRCDPISEHNRLYWYRQTLGQGPEFLTYFQNEAQLEKSRLLSDRFSAERPKGSFSTLEIQRTEQGDSAMYLCASGGRGTYKQYFGPGTRLTVT.